This entry lists 18 T cell receptor beta chains sequenced from one sample in a study of cytomegalovirus exposure and HLA in healthy donors. 60 Vbeta and 13 Jbeta primers were used in PCR. TCRdb's copy holds only in-frame clones and misses some; the assay was immunoSEQ multiplex PCR. Of around 190,000 clones listed, 80% are singletons. Specimen: PBMCs. The source is a man in his forties in good health and CMV-seronegative.

The chain couples TRBV4-1 to TRBJ2-5; TRBD2 matches 7 bases. This CDR3 has 15 amino acids. Unmatched junction bases numbered 3, after V lost 0 bases and J lost 2 bases. Per the germline V gene, CDR1 is MGHRA and CDR2 is YSYEKL. The CDR3 nucleotides read TGCGCCAGCAGCCAAGATCCTAGCGGACAAGAGACCCAGTACTTC. Translating it yields CASSQDPSGQETQYF.

The rearrangement joins TRBV28 to TRBJ2-7; tentatively, D is TRBD1 (5 bases). CDR1 MDHEN and CDR2 SYDVKM come from the germline V gene. The V end lost 5 bases, the J end lost 5 bases, and 10 bases lay between the germline ends. The CDR3 consists of 12 residues. The CDR3 region has the DNA TGTGCCAGCAGTGCACAGGTTAACGAGCAGTACTTC. Protein: CASSAQVNEQYF. Filled out from reference TRBV28 and TRBJ2-7, the complete variable domain reads DVKVTQSSRYLVKRTGEKVFLECVQDMDHENMFWYRQDPGLGLRLIYFSYDVKMKEKGDIPEGYSVSREKKERFSLILESASTNQTSMYLCASSAQVNEQYFGPGTRLTVT.

The J gene is TRBJ2-2, the V gene TRBV27; 9 nucleotides match TRBD2. Germline CDR1 is MNHEY and CDR2 is SMNVEV (reference sequence). V trimming: 2 bases; J trimming: 8 bases; junction bases outside the gene matches: 6. This CDR3 region has 15 residues. The DNA of the CDR3 is TGTGCCAGCAGTTTAATAGCGGGAGTCGAAGGGGAGCTGTTTTTT. This codes for CASSLIAGVEGELFF.

This clone turned up a few times. The V and J genes are TRBV5-4 and TRBJ2-7; maybe TRBD2 (5 bases). The germline CDR1 and CDR2 sequences are SGHNT and YYREEE (reference sequence). The CDR3 consists of 14 residues. The V end was cut by 0 bases, the J end by 3 bases, with 10 bases between. CDR3 region: CASSLERGSYEQYF. The CDR3 region has the DNA TGTGCCAGCAGCTTGGAACGGGGTAGCTACGAGCAGTACTTC.

The chain joins TRBV7-2 to TRBJ2-3, with a possible D match to TRBD2 (6 bases). CDR1 SGHTA and CDR2 FQGNSA come from the germline V gene. Trimming stripped 5 bases from V and 0 bases from J, with 12 bases between. The CDR3 loop spans 15 amino acids. CDR3 residues: CASSADYLSTDTQYF. In DNA form, the CDR3 reads TGTGCCAGCAGCGCGGACTACCTAAGCACAGATACGCAGTATTTT.

This chain joins TRBV29-1 and TRBJ1-2; D gene uncertain. Germline V gene data show CDR1 as SQVTM and CDR2 as ANQGSEA. The CDR3 length is 11 residues. The V end lost 6 bases, the J end lost 4 bases, and 9 bases lay between the germline ends. CDR3 loop: CSVGSLYGYTF. Written as DNA, the CDR3 is TGCAGCGTGGGCAGCCTCTATGGCTACACCTTC.

The V and J genes are TRBV27 and TRBJ1-3; D gene ambiguous. V was trimmed by 5 bases and J by 1 base, leaving 9 bases between them. The length of the CDR3 is 14 residues. Germline assignment: CDR1 MNHEY and CDR2 SMNVEV (reference sequence). The CDR3 nucleotides read TGTGCCAGCAGTCCGAGGCGATCTGGAAACACCATATATTTT. This sequence encodes CASSPRRSGNTIYF.

The chain employs TRBV7-9 and TRBJ2-7, with 8 bases fitting TRBD1. V lost 5 bases and J lost 7; bases outside the gene matches: 4. Germline loops: CDR1 SEHNR, CDR2 FQNEAQ (reference sequence). The CDR3 covers 12 residues. Here the CDR3 reads CASSAGTGEQYF. The CDR3 region has the DNA TGTGCCAGCAGCGCTGGGACAGGTGAGCAGTACTTC.

J is TRBJ1-1 and V is TRBV18, with D possibly matching TRBD1 (6 bases). V lost 1 base, J lost 1 base, and 10 bases lay in between. This CDR3 is 15 amino acids long. From germline, CDR1 is KGHSH and CDR2 LQKENI. As DNA, the CDR3 is TGTGCCAGCTCACCACTCGACAGGCAGAACACTGAAGCTTTCTTT. Residues: CASSPLDRQNTEAFF.

The rearrangement links TRBV7-8 to TRBJ2-7; 8 bases are shared with TRBD2. Trimming cost V 0 bases and J 4 bases; bases outside gene matches: 5. The CDR3 covers 15 residues. Germline V CDR1 and CDR2: SGHVS, FQNEAQ. The CDR3 sequence: CASSLASSGTYEQYF. Here the CDR3 DNA reads TGTGCCAGCAGCTTAGCGAGTAGCGGGACTTACGAGCAGTACTTC.

The sample holds a few counts of this clone. The V call is TRBV19, the J call TRBJ1-6; possibly TRBD1 for D (5 bases). Germline CDR1 is LNHDA and CDR2 is SQIVND (reference sequence). This CDR3 contains 14 residues. Trimming removed 4 bases at V and 10 bases at J, with 14 bases between. In nucleotides, the CDR3 is TGTGCCAGTAGTACCGGGACTGATGGATCACCCCTCCACTTT. Amino acid sequence: CASSTGTDGSPLHF.

The chain couples TRBV6-1 to TRBJ2-2, with 7 bases aligning to TRBD2. The trim removed 2 bases at V and 7 bases at J, leaving 13 bases unmatched. CDR3 length: 17 amino acids. In germline, CDR1 is MNHNS, CDR2 SASEGT. CDR3 nucleotide sequence: TGTGCCAGCAGTGAAAGTTTATGGCTAGCGGTGAGCGGGGAGCTGTTTTTT. Its protein product is CASSESLWLAVSGELFF.

This clone was seen more than once but under ten times. The V gene is TRBV19, the J gene TRBJ1-4; D might be TRBD1 (6 bases). Germline assignment: CDR1 LNHDA and CDR2 SQIVND (reference sequence). The CDR3 totals 15 residues. V shed 6 bases and J shed 0 bases, with 11 bases lying between them. The CDR3 sequence is CASSQDRATNEKLFF. CDR3 sequence (DNA): TGTGCCAGTAGCCAGGACAGAGCAACTAATGAAAAACTGTTTTTT.

This rearrangement joins TRBV7-2 to TRBJ2-2; D is possibly TRBD2 (5 bases). Looked up from germline, CDR1 is SGHTA and CDR2 is FQGNSA. Trimming removed 5 bases at V and 7 bases at J, with 11 bases between. This CDR3 comprises 13 residues. CDR3 sequence reads: CASSAIEGGELFF. The CDR3 nucleotides are TGTGCCAGCAGCGCGATAGAGGGCGGGGAGCTGTTTTTT.

The chain uses TRBV29-1 and TRBJ1-4; 7 positions match TRBD1. CDR1 SQVTM and CDR2 ANQGSEA come from the germline V gene. The trim removed 5 bases at V and 5 bases at J, leaving 2 bases unmatched. The CDR3 is 12 amino acids. The CDR3: CSVRGGNEKLFF. In DNA form, the CDR3 reads TGCAGCGTTCGAGGGGGCAATGAAAAACTGTTTTTT.

The V gene is TRBV21-1, the J gene TRBJ1-5; the table gives TRBD1 as D, unverified against the DNA. TRBV21-1 is a pseudogene. The CDR3 loop spans 15 amino acids. In nucleotides, the CDR3 is TGTGCCAGCAGCAAAGCGAGACAGTCGCATCAGCCCCAGCATTTT. Residues: CASSKARQSHQPQHF.

The chain carries TRBV19 and TRBJ1-6, with D uncertain. Germline CDR1 and CDR2: LNHDA and SQIVND (reference sequence). CDR3 length: 17 amino acids. V lost 1 base to trimming and J lost 10 bases, with 20 bases between them. This CDR3 is CASSIAPTSRSYSPLHF. CDR3 coding DNA: TGTGCCAGTAGTATAGCCCCGACGAGCAGGTCCTACTCACCCCTCCACTTT.

The chain combines TRBV25-1 with TRBJ2-7; 9 bases match TRBD1. Germline-derived CDR1 and CDR2 are MGHDK and SYGVNS. This CDR3 region has 15 residues. V dropped 5 bases and J dropped 5; count of bases not matched to a gene: 10. CDR3 region: CASSREGQGNHEQYF. The CDR3 DNA is TGTGCCAGCAGTAGGGAAGGACAGGGGAATCACGAGCAGTACTTC.